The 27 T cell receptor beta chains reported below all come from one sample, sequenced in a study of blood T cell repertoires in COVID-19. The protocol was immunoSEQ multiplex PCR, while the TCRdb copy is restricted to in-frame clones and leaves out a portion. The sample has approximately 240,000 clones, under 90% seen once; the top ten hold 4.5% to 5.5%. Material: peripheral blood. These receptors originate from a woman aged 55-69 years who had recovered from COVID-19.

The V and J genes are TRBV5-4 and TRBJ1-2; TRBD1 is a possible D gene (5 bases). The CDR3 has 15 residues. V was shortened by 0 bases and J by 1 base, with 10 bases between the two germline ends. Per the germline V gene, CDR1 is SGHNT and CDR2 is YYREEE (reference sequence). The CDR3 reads CASSLDRLNNYGYTF. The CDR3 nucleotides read TGTGCCAGCAGCTTGGACAGGCTGAATAACTATGGCTACACCTTC.

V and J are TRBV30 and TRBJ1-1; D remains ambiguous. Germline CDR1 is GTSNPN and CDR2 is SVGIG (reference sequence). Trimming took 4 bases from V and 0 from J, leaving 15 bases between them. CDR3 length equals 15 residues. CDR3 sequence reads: CAWTSWAGMNTEAFF. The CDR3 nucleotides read TGTGCCTGGACCTCCTGGGCAGGAATGAACACTGAAGCTTTCTTT.

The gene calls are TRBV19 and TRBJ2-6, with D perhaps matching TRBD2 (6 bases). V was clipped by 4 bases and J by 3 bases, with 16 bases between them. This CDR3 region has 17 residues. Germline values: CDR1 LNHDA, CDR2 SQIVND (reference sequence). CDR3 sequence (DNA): TGTGCCAGTAGTACGCGGGACGGTCGGATTGGGGCCAACGTCCTGACTTTC. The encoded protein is CASSTRDGRIGANVLTF.

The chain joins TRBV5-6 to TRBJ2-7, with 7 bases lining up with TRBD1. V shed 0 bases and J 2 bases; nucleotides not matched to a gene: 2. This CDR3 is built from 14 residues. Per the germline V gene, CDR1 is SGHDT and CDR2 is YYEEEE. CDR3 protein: CASSLGQGAYEQYF. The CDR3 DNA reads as TGTGCCAGCAGCTTGGGGCAGGGGGCCTACGAGCAGTACTTC.

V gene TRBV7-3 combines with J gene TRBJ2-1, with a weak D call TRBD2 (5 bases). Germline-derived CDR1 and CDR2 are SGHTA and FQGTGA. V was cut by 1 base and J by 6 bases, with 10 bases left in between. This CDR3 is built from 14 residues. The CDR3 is CASSLIAGLNEQFF. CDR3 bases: TGTGCCAGCAGCTTAATTGCAGGACTCAATGAGCAGTTCTTC.

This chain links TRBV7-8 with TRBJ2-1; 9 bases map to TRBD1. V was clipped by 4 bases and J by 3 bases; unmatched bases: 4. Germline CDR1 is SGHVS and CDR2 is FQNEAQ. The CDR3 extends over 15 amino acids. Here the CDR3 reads CASSSTGGVYNEQFF. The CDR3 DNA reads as TGTGCCAGCAGCTCAACAGGGGGCGTCTACAATGAGCAGTTCTTC.

In DNA form, the CDR3 reads TGTGCCAGCAGCCAACTACAGGGATACGAGCAGTACTTC. Translating gives CASSQLQGYEQYF. The chain combines TRBV3-1 (or the pseudogene TRBV3-2) with TRBJ2-7, with D maybe TRBD1 (6 bases). The CDR3 consists of 13 residues. Germline-derived CDR1 and CDR2 are LGHDT and YNNKEL (reference sequence). The V end lost 2 bases, the J end lost 4 bases, and 9 bases lay between the germline ends.

The chain's CDR3 is CASSRLDYETQYF. Here the CDR3 DNA reads TGTGCCAGCAGCCGACTAGATTACGAGACCCAGTACTTC. This rearrangement joins TRBV6-2 or TRBV6-3 to TRBJ2-5; TRBD2 is a possible D gene (6 bases). The CDR3 covers 13 residues. Between the trimmed V and J ends, which lost 6 bases and 5 bases, there was a span of 13 bases. Germline V CDR1 and CDR2: MNHEY, SVGEGT.

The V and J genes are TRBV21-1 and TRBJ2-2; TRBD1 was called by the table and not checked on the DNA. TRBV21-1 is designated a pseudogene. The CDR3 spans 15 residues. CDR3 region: CASSSATGDTGELFF. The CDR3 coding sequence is TGTGCCAGCAGCAGCGCCACAGGGGACACCGGGGAGCTGTTTTTT.

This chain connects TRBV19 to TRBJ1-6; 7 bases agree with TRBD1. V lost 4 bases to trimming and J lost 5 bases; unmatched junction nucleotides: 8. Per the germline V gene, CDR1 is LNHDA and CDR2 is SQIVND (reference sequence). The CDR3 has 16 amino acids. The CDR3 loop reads CASSTRSGTDNSPLHF. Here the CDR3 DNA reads TGTGCCAGTAGTACAAGATCGGGGACAGATAATTCACCCCTCCACTTT.

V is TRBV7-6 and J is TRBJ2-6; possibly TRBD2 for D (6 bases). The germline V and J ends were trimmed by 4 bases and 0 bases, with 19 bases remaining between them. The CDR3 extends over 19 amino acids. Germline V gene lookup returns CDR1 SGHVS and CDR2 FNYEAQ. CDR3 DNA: TGTGCCAGCAGCTCCTATAACGGGGGACCCCACTCTGGGGCCAACGTCCTGACTTTC. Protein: CASSSYNGGPHSGANVLTF. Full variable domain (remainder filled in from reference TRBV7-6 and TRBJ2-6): GAGVSQSPRYKVTKRGQDVALRCDPISGHVSLYWYRQALGQGPEFLTYFNYEAQQDKSGLPNDRFSAERPEGSISTLTIQRTEQRDSAMYRCASSSYNGGPHSGANVLTFGAGSRLTVL.

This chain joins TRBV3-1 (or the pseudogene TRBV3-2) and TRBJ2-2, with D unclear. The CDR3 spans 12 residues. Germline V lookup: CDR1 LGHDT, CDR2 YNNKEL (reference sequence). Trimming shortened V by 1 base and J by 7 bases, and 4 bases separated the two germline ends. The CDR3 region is CASSQANGELFF. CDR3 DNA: TGTGCCAGCAGCCAAGCAAACGGGGAGCTGTTTTTT.

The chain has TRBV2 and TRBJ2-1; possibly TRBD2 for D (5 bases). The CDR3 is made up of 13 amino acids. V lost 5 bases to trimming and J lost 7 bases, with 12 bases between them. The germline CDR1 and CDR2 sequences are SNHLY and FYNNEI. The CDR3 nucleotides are TGTGCCAGCAGTTTAGAGGGTGAGAATGAGCAGTTCTTC. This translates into CASSLEGENEQFF.

CDR3 in amino acids: CASSYEFRVQESPLHF. CDR3 nucleotides: TGTGCCAGCAGTTACGAGTTCAGGGTGCAGGAGTCACCCCTCCACTTT. The V and J genes are TRBV6-2 or TRBV6-3 and TRBJ1-6; the D gene is possibly TRBD1 (5 bases). Germline lookup yields CDR1 MNHEY and CDR2 SVGEGT. This CDR3 contains 16 residues. V lost 2 bases, J lost 10 bases, and 18 bases lay in between.

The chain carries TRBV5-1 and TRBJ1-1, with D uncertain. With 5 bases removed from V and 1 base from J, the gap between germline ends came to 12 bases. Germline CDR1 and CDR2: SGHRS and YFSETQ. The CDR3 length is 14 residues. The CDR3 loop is CASSSTPGNTEAFF. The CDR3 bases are TGCGCCAGCAGTTCTACCCCAGGGAACACTGAAGCTTTCTTT.

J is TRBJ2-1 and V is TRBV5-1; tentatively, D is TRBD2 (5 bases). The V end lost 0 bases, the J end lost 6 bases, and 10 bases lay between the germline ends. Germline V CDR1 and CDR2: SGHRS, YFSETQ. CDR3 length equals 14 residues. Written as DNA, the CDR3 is TGCGCCAGCAGCTTGGGACCGGGAAGCAATGAGCAGTTCTTC. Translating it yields CASSLGPGSNEQFF. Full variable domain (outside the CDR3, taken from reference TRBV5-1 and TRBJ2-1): KAGVTQTPRYLIKTRGQQVTLSCSPISGHRSVSWYQQTPGQGLQFLFEYFSETQRNKGNFPGRFSGRQFSNSRSEMNVSTLELGDSALYLCASSLGPGSNEQFFGPGTRLTVL.

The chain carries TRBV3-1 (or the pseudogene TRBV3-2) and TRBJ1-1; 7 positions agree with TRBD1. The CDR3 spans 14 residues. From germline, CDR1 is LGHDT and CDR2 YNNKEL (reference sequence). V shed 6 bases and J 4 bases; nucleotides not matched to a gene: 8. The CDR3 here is CASRGLTGSTEAFF. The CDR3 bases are TGTGCCAGCAGAGGGTTGACAGGGTCCACTGAAGCTTTCTTT.

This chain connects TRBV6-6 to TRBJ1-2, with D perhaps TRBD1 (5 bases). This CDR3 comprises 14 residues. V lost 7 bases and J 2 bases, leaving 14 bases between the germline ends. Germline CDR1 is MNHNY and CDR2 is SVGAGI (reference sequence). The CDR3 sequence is CASNNPGGNYGYTF. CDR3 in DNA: TGTGCCAGCAACAACCCCGGGGGGAACTATGGCTACACCTTC.

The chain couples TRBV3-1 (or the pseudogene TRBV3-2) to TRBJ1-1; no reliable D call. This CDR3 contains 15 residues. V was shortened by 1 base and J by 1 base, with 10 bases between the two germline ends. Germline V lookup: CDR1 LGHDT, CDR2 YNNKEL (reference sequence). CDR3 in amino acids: CASSQVWQANTEAFF. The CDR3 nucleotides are TGTGCCAGCAGCCAAGTCTGGCAGGCGAACACTGAAGCTTTCTTT.

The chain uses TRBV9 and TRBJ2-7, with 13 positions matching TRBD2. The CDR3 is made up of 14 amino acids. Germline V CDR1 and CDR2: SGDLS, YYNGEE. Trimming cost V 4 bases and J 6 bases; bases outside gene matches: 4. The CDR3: CASSQLAGGLEQYF. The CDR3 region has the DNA TGTGCCAGCAGCCAACTAGCGGGGGGGCTCGAGCAGTACTTC.

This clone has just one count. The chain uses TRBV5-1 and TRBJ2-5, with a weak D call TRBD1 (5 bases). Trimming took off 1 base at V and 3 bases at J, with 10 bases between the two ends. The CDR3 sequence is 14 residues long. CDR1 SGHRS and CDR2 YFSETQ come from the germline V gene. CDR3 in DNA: TGCGCCAGCAGCTTGTCGATAGGGGAAGAGACCCAGTACTTC. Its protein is CASSLSIGEETQYF.

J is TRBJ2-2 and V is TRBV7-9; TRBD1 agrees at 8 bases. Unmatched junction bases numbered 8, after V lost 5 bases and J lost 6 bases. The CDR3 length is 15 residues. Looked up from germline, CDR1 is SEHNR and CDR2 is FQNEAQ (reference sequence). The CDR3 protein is CASSLRDRGPGELFF. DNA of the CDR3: TGTGCCAGCAGCCTTCGCGACAGGGGCCCCGGGGAGCTGTTTTTT.

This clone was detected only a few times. The CDR3 spells CASSGVRSGNTIYF. The CDR3 DNA is TGTGCTAGTTCCGGGGTCCGATCTGGAAACACCATATATTTT. The rearrangement joins TRBV12-5 to TRBJ1-3; D unclear. CDR1 and CDR2 (germline): LGHNT, FRNRAP. The CDR3 totals 14 residues. V lost 8 bases and J lost 1, with 12 bases in between.

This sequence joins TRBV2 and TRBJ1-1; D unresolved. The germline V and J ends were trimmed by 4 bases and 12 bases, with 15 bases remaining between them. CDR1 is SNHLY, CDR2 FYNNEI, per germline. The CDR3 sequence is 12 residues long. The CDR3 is CASSGTAGISFF. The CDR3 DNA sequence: TGTGCCAGCAGTGGAACAGCTGGAATATCTTTCTTT.

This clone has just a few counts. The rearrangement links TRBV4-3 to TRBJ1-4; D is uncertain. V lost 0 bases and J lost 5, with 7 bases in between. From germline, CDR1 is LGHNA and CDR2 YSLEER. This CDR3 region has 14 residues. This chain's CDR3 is CASSQDTGNEKLFF. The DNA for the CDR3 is TGCGCCAGCAGCCAAGATACCGGGAATGAAAAACTGTTTTTT.

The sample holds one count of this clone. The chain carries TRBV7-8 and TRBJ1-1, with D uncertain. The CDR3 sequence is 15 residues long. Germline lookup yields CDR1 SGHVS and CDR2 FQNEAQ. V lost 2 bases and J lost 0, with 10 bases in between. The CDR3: CASSLIVGLNTEAFF. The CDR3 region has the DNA TGTGCCAGCAGCTTAATAGTGGGCCTGAACACTGAAGCTTTCTTT.

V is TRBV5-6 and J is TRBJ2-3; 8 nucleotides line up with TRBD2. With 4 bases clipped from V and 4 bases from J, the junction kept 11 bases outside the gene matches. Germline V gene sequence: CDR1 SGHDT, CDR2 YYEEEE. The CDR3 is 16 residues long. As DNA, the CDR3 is TGTGCCAGCAGCCTAGAAGGACTAGCCAGGGCAGATACGCAGTATTTT. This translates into CASSLEGLARADTQYF.